This TCR beta chain was recorded in a study of CD8+CD57+ T cells in acquired aplastic anemia. The germline CDR1 and CDR2 sequences are SNHLY and FYNNEI. CDR3 size: 15 residues. V dropped 4 bases and J dropped 4; count of bases not matched to a gene: 7. Study-wide findings and caveats: Approximately 30 CD8+ CDR3 sequences were shared between patients and controls. Researchers reported that CD8+ Simpson's diversity was not significantly different in patients versus controls.

TCR beta VDJ and CDR3 were profiled, and genomic DNA was the template. A single record per CDR3 protein comes from TCRdb applying MiXCR to the reads. The sample holds 200,000 to 250,000 distinct CDR3 sequences, about a third seen once. Of note for this clonotype: Its specificity is unknown.

The clonotype was recovered from a human donor in good health, serving as a control. Material for sequencing was sorted CD4+, CD8+, or CD8+CD57+ T cells (not recorded which) from PBMCs. V gene TRBV2 combines with J gene TRBJ1-2, with 9 bases that match TRBD1. CDR3 in DNA: TGTGCCAGCAGTGGGGACAGGGCGGCGGGCTATGGCTACACCTTC. Amino acid sequence: CASSGDRAAGYGYTF.